The present entry profiles one T cell receptor (beta chain) with its context. This CDR3 comprises 13 residues. After removal of 6 bases from V and 4 bases from J, the junction contained 5 bases not matched to a gene. Germline V CDR1 and CDR2: SGHAT, FQNNGV. This sample is drawn from a study of shared clonotypes between healthy human individuals. Study processing details: Because ImmunoSEQ provided only junction sequences with no quality scores, the filtering differed. The protocol was immunoSEQ multiplex PCR, while the TCRdb copy is restricted to in-frame clones and leaves out a portion. That table supplies the V and J calls and clone size; D and trimming were determined from the DNA. The sample has 400,000 to 600,000 clones, roughly 95% seen once; the top ten hold nearly 0.065%.

The receptor was isolated from a woman in her thirties in good health. V and J are TRBV11-2 and TRBJ1-2; 7 bases line up with TRBD1. Sequenced: naive CD4+ T cells sorted from blood. Subset reported: CD45RA+ positively selected. The chain's CDR3 is CASSRGLSYGYTF. The CDR3 DNA reads TGTGCCAGCAGTAGGGGGCTGTCCTATGGCTACACCTTC.